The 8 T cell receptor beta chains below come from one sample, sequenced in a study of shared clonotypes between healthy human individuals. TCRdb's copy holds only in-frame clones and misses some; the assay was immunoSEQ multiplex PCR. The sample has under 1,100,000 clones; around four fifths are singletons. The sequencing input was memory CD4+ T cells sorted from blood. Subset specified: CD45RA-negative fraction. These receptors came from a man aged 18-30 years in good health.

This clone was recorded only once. The CDR3 sequence is CASSPYPGTSLGDTQYF. Written as DNA, the CDR3 is TGTGCCAGCAGCCCCTATCCGGGGACTAGCTTGGGAGATACGCAGTATTTT. The chain has TRBV7-9 and TRBJ2-3, with 9 bases identical to TRBD2. With 5 bases clipped from V and 5 bases from J, the junction kept 14 bases outside the gene matches. Germline values: CDR1 SEHNR, CDR2 FQNEAQ (reference sequence). The CDR3 has 17 residues.

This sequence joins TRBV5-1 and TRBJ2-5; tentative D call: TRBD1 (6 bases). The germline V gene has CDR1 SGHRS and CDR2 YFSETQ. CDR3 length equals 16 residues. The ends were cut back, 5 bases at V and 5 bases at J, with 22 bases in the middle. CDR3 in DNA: TGCGCCAGCAGGATCAGGGGCGAGGTTGTATCGGAGACCCAGTACTTC. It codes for CASRIRGEVVSETQYF.

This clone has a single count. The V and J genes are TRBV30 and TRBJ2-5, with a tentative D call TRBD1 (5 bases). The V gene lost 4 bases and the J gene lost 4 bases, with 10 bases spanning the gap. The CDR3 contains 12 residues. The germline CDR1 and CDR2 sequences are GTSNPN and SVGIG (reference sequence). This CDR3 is CAWKRGSETQYF. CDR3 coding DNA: TGTGCCTGGAAAAGGGGCTCAGAGACCCAGTACTTC.

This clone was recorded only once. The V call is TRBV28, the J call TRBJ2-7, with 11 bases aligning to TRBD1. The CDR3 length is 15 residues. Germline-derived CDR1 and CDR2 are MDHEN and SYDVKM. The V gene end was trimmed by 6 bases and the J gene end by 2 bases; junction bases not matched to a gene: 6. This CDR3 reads CASSPGGQGAYEQYF. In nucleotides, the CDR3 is TGTGCCAGCAGCCCCGGGGGACAGGGGGCCTACGAGCAGTACTTC.

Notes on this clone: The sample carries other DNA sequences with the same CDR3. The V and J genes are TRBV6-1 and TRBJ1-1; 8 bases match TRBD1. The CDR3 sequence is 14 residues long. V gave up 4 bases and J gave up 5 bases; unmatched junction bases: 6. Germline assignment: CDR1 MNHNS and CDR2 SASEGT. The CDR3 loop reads CASSVNRGGTEAFF. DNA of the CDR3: TGTGCCAGCAGTGTGAACAGGGGGGGGACTGAAGCTTTCTTT.

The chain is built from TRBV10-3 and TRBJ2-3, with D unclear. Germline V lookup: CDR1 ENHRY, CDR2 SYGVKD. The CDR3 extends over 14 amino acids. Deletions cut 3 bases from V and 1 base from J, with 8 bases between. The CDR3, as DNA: TGTGCCATCAGTGAACCTTACGGCACAGATACGCAGTATTTT. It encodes CAISEPYGTDTQYF.

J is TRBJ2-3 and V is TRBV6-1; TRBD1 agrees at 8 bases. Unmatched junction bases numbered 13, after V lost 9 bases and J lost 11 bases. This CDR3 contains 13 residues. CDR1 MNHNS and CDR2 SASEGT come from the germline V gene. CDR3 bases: TGTGCCAGTGTGCAGGGGGCGTCGGTTATGCAGTATTTT. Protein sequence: CASVQGASVMQYF.

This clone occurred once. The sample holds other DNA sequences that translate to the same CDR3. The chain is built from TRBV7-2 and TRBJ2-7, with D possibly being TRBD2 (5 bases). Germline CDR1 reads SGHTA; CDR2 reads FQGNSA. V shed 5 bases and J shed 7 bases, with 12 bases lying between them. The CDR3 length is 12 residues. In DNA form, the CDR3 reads TGTGCCAGCAGCCCCCGGCGAGGGGAGCAGTACTTC. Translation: CASSPRRGEQYF.